This TCR beta chain originates from a study of Graves' ophthalmopathy and Graves' hyperthyroidism. This clonotype was detected ten times or more. Amplification of the TCR beta CDR3 regions used RNA transcripts (as template). First-round RT-PCR with HTBI primers preceded a second-round multiplex PCR. Using its own MiXCR run on the multiplex PCR reads, TCRdb lists one record per CDR3 protein. The sample gives hundreds of thousands of distinct CDR3 sequences, under 25% of which show up once; roughly 3.2% is in the top ten. V lost 0 bases to trimming and J lost 5 bases; unmatched junction nucleotides: 5. This CDR3 spans 15 amino acids. The V gene's germline CDR1 is MDHEN and CDR2 SYDVKM.

This sequence originates from a woman under 30 with stable Graves' hyperthyroidism. The chain joins TRBV28 to TRBJ2-3; 7 bases map to TRBD2. Sequencing used peripheral blood. DNA for the CDR3: TGTGCCAGCAGTTTATGGGCGGGAGCTGGAGATACGCAGTATTTT. Amino acids: CASSLWAGAGDTQYF. Full variable domain (remainder filled in from reference TRBV28 and TRBJ2-3): DVKVTQSSRYLVKRTGEKVFLECVQDMDHENMFWYRQDPGLGLRLIYFSYDVKMKEKGDIPEGYSVSREKKERFSLILESASTNQTSMYLCASSLWAGAGDTQYFGPGTRLTVL.